What follows is one T cell receptor (beta chain) and its context. CDR3 length equals 17 residues. The germline V gene encodes CDR1 LGHNA and CDR2 YNFKEQ. cDNA synthesis was performed in eight separate reactions for each sample. TCRdb re-called the 5' RACE reads, yielding one record per CDR3 amino acid sequence without DNA. This sample's table has about 140,000 distinct CDR3 sequences. This sample was included in a study of monozygotic twins with inflammatory bowel disease. The chain has TRBV4-2 and TRBJ2-1; TCRdb designates TRBD2, a call that cannot be tested without DNA. This TCR was recovered from a human donor with ulcerative colitis or Crohn's disease, or a healthy co-twin of an affected twin (not recorded which). Material: blood. Here the CDR3 reads CASSQDEGWSSYNEQFF.